The present T cell receptor beta chain was sequenced within a study of cytomegalovirus exposure and HLA in healthy donors. General observations from the study: Apparent HLA restriction characterized most CMV-associated TCR beta chains in a later analysis. When the data were analyzed later, several of the most significant clusters appeared to be linked to common viral pathogens.

The CDR3 length is 18 residues. Germline V lookup: CDR1 SGHTA, CDR2 FQGNSA. With V trimmed by 1 base and J by 2 bases, 10 bases remained unmatched. PCR employed 60 Vbeta and 13 Jbeta primers. Clones were sequenced by immunoSEQ multiplex PCR, and TCRdb holds only the in-frame ones, with some missing. Of over 120,000 clones in the sample, 75% to 80% were seen once. Remarks on this clone: Its antigen is not identified.

The sequencing sample was made of PBMCs. The clonotype comes from a male donor in good health and CMV-seronegative. The V call is TRBV7-2, the J call TRBJ2-7; 11 bases match TRBD2. CDR3 protein: CASSLGSASGGKPYEQYF. The CDR3 DNA sequence: TGTGCCAGCAGCTTAGGTTCGGCTAGCGGGGGGAAACCCTACGAGCAGTACTTC.